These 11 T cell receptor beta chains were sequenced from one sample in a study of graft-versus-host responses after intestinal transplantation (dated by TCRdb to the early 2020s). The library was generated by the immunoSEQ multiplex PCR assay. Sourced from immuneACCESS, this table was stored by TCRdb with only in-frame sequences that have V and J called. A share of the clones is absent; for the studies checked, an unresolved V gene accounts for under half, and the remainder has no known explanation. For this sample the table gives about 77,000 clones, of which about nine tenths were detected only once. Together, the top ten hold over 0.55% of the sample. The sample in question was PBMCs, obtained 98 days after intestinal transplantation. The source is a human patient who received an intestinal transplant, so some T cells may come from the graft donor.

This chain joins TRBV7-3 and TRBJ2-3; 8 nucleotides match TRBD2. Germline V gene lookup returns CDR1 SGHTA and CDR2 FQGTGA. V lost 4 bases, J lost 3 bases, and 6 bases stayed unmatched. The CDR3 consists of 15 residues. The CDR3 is CASSSTGGPTDTQYF. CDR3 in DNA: TGTGCCAGCAGCTCCACGGGGGGGCCTACAGATACGCAGTATTTT.

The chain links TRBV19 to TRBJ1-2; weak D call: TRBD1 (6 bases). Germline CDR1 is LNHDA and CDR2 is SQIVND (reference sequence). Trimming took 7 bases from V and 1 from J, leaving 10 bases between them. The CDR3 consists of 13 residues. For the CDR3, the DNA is TGTGCCAGTACCCAGGGGTTTAACTATGGCTACACCTTC. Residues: CASTQGFNYGYTF.

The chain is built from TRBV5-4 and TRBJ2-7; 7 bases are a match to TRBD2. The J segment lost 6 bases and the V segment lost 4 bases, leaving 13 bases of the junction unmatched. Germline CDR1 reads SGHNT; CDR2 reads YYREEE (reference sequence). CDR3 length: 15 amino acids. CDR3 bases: TGTGCCAGCAGCCCCTTACCCGCGGGAGTTGGCGAGCAGTACTTC. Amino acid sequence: CASSPLPAGVGEQYF.

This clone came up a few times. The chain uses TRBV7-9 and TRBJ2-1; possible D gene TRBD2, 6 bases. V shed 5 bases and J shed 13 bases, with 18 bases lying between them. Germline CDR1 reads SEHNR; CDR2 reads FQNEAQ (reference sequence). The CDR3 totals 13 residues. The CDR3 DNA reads TGTGCCAGCAGCCTCCTGGAGGGCCCCCAACAGTTCTTC. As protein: CASSLLEGPQQFF.

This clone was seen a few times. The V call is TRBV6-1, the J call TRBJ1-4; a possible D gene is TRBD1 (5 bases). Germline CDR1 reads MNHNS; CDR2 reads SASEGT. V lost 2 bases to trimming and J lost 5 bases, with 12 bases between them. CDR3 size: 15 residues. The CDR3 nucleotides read TGTGCCAGCAGTGAACGACAGCCCGCAAATGAAAAACTGTTTTTT. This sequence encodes CASSERQPANEKLFF.

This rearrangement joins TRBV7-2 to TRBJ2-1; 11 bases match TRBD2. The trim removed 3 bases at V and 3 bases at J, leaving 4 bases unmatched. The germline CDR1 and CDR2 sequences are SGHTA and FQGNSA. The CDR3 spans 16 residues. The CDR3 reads CASSFLAGGLYNEQFF. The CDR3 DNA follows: TGTGCCAGCAGCTTTCTAGCGGGAGGACTCTACAATGAGCAGTTCTTC. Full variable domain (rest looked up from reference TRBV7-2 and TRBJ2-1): GAGVSQSPSNKVTEKGKDVELRCDPISGHTALYWYRQSLGQGLEFLIYFQGNSAPDKSGLPSDRFSAERTGGSVSTLTIQRTQQEDSAVYLCASSFLAGGLYNEQFFGPGTRLTVL.

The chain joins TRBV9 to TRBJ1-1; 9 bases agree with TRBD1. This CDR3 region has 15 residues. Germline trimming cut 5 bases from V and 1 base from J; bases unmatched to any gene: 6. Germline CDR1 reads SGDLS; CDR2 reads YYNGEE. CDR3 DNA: TGTGCCAGCAGGCCACGGGGACAGGGGAACACTGAAGCTTTCTTT. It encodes CASRPRGQGNTEAFF. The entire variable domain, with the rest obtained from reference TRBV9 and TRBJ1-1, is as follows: DSGVTQTPKHLITATGQRVTLRCSPRSGDLSVYWYQQSLDQGLQFLIQYYNGEERAKGNILERFSAQQFPDLHSELNLSSLELGDSALYFCASRPRGQGNTEAFFGQGTRLTVV.

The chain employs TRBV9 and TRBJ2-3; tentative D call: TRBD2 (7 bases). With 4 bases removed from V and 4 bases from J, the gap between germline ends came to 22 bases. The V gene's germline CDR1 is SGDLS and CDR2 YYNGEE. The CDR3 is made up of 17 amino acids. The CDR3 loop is CASSPLRTAGRADTQYF. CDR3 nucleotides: TGTGCCAGCAGCCCGCTAAGGACAGCGGGGAGAGCAGATACGCAGTATTTT.

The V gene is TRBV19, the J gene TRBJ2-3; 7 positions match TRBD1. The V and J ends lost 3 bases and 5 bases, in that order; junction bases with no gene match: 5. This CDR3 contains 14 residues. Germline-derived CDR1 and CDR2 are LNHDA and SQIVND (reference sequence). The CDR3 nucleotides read TGTGCCAGTAGTATGAGGGGGCAGGGAGATACGCAGTATTTT. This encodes CASSMRGQGDTQYF.

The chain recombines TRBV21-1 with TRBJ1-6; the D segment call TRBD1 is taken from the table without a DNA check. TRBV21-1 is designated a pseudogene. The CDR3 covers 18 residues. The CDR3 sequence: CASSKALQGGAYNSPLHF. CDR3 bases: TGTGCCAGCAGCAAAGCTCTCCAGGGTGGAGCCTATAATTCACCCCTCCACTTT.

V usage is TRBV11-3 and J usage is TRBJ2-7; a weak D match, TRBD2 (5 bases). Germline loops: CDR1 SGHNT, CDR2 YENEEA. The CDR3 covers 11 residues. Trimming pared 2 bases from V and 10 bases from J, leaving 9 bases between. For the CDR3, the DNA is TGTGCCAGCAGCTTAAGGACTTTACAGTACTTC. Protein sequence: CASSLRTLQYF.